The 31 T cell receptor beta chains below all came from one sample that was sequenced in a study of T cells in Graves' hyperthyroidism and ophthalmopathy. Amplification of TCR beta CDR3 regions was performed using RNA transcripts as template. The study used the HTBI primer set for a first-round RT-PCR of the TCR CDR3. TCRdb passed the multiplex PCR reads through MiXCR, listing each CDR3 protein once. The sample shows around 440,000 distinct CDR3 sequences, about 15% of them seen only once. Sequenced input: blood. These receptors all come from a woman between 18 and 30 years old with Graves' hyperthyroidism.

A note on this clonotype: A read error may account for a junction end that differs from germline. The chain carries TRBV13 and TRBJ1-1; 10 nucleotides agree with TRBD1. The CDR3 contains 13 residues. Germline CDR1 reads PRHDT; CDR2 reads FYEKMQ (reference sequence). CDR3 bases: TGTGCCAGCAGCCGAGATCCGGGACAGGGGCCGGTCTTT. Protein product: CASSRDPGQGPVF.

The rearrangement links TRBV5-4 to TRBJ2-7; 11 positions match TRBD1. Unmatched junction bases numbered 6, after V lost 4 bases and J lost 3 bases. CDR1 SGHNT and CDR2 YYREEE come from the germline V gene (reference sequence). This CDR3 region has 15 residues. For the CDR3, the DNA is TGTGCCAGCAGCCTCGCCGGGACAGGGGGCTACGAGCAGTACTTC. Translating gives CASSLAGTGGYEQYF.

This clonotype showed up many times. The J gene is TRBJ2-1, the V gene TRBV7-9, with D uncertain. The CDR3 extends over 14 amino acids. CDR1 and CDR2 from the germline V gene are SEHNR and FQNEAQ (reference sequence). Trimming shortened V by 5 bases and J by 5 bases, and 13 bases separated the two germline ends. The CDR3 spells CASSPPGRNNEQFF. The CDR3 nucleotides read TGTGCCAGCAGCCCACCCGGACGGAACAATGAGCAGTTCTTC.

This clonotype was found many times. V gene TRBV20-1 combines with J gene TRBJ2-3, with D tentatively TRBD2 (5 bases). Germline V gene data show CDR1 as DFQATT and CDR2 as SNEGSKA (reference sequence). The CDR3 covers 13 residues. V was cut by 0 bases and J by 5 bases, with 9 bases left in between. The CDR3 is CSARDSRGDTQYF. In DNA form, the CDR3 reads TGCAGTGCTAGAGATAGTCGGGGAGATACGCAGTATTTT.

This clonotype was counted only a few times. The CDR3 coding sequence is TGTGCCAGTGGAAATAAACAGGGTCTGGGCAATCAGCCCCAGCATTTT. Translated: CASGNKQGLGNQPQHF. The genes are TRBV19 and TRBJ1-5, with TRBD1 as a possible D gene (6 bases). CDR1 and CDR2 from the germline V gene are LNHDA and SQIVND (reference sequence). CDR3 length: 16 amino acids. Trimming cost V 8 bases and J 2 bases, with 19 bases left between them. Complete variable domain (other parts from reference TRBV19 and TRBJ1-5): DGGITQSPKYLFRKEGQNVTLSCEQNLNHDAMYWYRQDPGQGLRLIYYSQIVNDFQKGDIAEGYSVSREKKESFPLTVTSAQKNPTAFYLCASGNKQGLGNQPQHFGDGTRLSIL.

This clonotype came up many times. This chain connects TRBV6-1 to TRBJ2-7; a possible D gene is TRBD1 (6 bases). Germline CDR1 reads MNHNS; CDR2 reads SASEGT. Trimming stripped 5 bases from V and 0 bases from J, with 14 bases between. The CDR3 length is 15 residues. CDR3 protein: CASSNGQFSSYEQYF. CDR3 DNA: TGTGCCAGCAGTAACGGACAGTTCAGCTCCTACGAGCAGTACTTC.

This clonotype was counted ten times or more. CDR3 in DNA: TGTGCCAGCAAGCTGGACAGGGGGATGAGGGGCTACACCTTC. This translates into CASKLDRGMRGYTF. The rearrangement uses TRBV28 and TRBJ1-2; TRBD1 matches at 10 bases. Germline-derived CDR1 and CDR2 are MDHEN and SYDVKM. This CDR3 is 14 amino acids long. J gave up 8 bases and V 7 bases, and 10 bases lay outside the gene matches.

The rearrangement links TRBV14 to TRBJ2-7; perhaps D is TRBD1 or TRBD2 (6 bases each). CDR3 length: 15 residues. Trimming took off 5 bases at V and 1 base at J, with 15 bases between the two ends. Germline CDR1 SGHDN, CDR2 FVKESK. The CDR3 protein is CASSWGAGISYEQYF. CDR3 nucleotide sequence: TGTGCCAGCAGCTGGGGGGCAGGCATATCCTACGAGCAGTACTTC.

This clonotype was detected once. CDR3 in DNA: TGTGCCAGTCGGGGGATCGAGGGCTACACCTTC. It specifies CASRGIEGYTF. The genes are TRBV19 and TRBJ1-2; TRBD1 might be the D (5 bases). Germline CDR1 LNHDA, CDR2 SQIVND (reference sequence). The length of the CDR3 is 11 residues. V lost 8 bases to trimming and J lost 8 bases, with 12 bases between them.

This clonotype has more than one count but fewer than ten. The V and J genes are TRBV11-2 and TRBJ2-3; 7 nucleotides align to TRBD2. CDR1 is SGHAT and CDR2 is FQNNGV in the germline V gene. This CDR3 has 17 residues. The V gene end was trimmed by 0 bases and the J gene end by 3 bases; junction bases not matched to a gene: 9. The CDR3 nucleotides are TGTGCCAGCAGCTTAGACTACCGGGACTACATAACAGATACGCAGTATTTT. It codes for CASSLDYRDYITDTQYF.

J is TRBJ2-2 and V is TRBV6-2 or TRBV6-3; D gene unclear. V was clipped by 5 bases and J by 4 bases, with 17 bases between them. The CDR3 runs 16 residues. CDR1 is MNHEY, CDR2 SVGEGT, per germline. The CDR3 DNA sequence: TGTGCCAGCAGTCCAGGACGAGCGAAGGCCACCGGGGAGCTGTTTTTT. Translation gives CASSPGRAKATGELFF.

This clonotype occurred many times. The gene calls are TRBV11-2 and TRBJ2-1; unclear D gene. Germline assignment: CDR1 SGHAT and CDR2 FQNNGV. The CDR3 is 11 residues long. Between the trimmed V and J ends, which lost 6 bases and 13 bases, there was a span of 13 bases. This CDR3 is CASSEGVVQFF. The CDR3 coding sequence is TGTGCCAGCAGTGAAGGTGTGGTACAGTTCTTC.

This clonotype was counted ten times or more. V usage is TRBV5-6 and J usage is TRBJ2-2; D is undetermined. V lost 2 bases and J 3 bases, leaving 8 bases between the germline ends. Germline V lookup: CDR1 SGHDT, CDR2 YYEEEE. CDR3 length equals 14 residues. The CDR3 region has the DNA TGTGCCAGCAGCTTCGGCAGCCACACCGGGGAGCTGTTTTTT. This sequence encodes CASSFGSHTGELFF.

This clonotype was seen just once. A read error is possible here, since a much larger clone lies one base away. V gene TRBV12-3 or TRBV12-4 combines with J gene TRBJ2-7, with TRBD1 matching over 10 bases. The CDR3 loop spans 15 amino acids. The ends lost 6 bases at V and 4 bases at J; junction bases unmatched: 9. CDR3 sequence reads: CASSMSGTGAYEQYF. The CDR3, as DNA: TGTGCCAGCAGCATGTCCGGGACAGGGGCGTACGAGCAGTACTTC.

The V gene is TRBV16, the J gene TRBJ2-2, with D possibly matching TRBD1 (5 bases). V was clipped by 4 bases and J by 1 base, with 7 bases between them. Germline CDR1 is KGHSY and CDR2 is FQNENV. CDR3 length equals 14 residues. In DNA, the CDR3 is TGTGCCAGCAGCCCGGACAAGAACACCGGGGAGCTGTTTTTT. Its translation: CASSPDKNTGELFF.

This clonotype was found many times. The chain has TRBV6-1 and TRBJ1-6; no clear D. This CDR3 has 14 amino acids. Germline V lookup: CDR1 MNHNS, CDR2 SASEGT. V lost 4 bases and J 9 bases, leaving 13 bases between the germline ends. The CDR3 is CASSARDVASPLHF. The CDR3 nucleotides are TGTGCCAGCAGTGCAAGGGATGTGGCTTCACCCCTCCACTTT.

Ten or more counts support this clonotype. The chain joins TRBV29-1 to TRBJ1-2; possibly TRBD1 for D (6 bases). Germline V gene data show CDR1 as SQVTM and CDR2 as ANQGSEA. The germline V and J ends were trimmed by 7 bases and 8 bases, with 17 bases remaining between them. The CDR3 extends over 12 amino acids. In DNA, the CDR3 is TGCAGCGCCAACAGGGAAAGGGAGGGCTACACCTTC. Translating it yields CSANREREGYTF.

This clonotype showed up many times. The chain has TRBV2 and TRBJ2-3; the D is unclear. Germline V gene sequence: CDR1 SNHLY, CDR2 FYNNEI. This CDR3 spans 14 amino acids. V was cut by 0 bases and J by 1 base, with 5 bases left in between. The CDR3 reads CASSEATGTDTQYF. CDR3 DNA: TGTGCCAGCAGTGAAGCGACGGGCACAGATACGCAGTATTTT.

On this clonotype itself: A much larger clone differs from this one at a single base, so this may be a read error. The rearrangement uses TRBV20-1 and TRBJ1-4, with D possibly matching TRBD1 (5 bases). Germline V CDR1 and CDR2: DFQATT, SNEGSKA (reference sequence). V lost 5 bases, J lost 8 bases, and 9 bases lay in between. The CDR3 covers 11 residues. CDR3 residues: CSAGDEEKLFF. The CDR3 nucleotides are TGCAGTGCTGGGGACGAAGAAAAACTGTTTTTT.

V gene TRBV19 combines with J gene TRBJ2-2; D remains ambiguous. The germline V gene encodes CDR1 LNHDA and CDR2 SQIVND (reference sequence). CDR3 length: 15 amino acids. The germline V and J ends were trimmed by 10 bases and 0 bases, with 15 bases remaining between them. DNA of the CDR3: TGTGCCACCGAACGGGCGTCAGCGAACACCGGGGAGCTGTTTTTT. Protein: CATERASANTGELFF. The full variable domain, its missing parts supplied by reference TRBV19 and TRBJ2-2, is DGGITQSPKYLFRKEGQNVTLSCEQNLNHDAMYWYRQDPGQGLRLIYYSQIVNDFQKGDIAEGYSVSREKKESFPLTVTSAQKNPTAFYLCATERASANTGELFFGEGSRLTVL.

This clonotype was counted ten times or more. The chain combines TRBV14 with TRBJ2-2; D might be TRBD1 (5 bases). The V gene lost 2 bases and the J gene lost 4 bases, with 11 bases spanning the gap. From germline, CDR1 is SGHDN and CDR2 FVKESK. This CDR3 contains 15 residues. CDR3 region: CASSQPGNATGELFF. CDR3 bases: TGTGCCAGCAGCCAACCAGGGAACGCCACCGGGGAGCTGTTTTTT. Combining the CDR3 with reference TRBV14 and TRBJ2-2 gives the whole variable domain EAGVTQFPSHSVIEKGQTVTLRCDPISGHDNLYWYRRVMGKEIKFLLHFVKESKQDESGMPNNRFLAERTGGTYSTLKVQPAELEDSGVYFCASSQPGNATGELFFGEGSRLTVL.

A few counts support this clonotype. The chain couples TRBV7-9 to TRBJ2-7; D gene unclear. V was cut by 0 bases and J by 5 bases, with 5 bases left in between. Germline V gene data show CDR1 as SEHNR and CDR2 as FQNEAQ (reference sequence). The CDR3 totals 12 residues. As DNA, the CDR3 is TGTGCCAGCAGCTTAGCAAGGAACGAGCAGTACTTC. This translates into CASSLARNEQYF.

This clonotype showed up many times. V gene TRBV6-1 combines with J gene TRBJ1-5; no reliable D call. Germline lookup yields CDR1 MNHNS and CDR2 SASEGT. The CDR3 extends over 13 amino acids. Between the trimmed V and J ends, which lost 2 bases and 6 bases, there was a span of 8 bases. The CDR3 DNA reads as TGTGCCAGCAGTGAAATCCCGATTCAGCCCCAGCATTTT. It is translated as CASSEIPIQPQHF.

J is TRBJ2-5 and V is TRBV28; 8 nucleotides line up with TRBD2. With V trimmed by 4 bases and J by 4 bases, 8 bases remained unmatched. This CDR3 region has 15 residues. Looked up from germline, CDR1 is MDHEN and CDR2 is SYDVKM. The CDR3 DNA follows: TGTGCCAGCAGTTCTCCGGGGGGGCAGGCAGAGACCCAGTACTTC. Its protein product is CASSSPGGQAETQYF.

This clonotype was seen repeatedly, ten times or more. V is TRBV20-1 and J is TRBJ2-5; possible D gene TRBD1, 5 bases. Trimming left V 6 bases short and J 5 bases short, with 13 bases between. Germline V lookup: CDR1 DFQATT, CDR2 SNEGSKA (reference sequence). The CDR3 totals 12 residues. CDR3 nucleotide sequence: TGCAGTGCAGGGGCTACCTTCGAGACCCAGTACTTC. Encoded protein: CSAGATFETQYF.

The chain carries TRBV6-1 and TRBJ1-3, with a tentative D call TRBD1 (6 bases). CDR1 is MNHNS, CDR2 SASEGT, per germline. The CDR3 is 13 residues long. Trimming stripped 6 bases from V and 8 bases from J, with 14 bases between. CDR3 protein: CASRGHTGDTIYF. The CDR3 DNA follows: TGTGCCAGCAGGGGACACACGGGGGACACCATATATTTT.

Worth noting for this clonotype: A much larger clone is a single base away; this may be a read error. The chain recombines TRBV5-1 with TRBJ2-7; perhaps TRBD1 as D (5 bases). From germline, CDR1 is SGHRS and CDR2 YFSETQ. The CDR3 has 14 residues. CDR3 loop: CTSSPQDSSYEQYF. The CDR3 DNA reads TGCACCAGCAGCCCCCAAGACAGCTCCTACGAGCAGTACTTC.

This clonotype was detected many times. In nucleotides, the CDR3 is TGTGCCAGCAGCGGGTCCTACGAGCAGTACTTC. This translates into CASSGSYEQYF. The rearrangement links TRBV12-3 or TRBV12-4 to TRBJ2-7, with D unresolved. The CDR3 runs 11 residues. The ends were cut back, 6 bases at V and 1 base at J, with 4 bases in the middle.

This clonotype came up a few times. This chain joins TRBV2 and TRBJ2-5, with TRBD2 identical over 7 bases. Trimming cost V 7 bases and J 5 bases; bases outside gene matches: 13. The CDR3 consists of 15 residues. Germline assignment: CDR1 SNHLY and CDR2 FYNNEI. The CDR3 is CASTRIAGEAETQYF. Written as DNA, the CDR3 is TGTGCCAGCACCCGAATTGCGGGAGAAGCGGAGACCCAGTACTTC.

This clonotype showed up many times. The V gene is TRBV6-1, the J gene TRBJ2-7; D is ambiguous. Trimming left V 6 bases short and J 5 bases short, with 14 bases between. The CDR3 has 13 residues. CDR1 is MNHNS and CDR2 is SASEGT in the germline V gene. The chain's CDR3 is CASRLGPDHEQYF. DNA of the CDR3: TGTGCCAGCAGACTCGGACCGGACCACGAGCAGTACTTC.

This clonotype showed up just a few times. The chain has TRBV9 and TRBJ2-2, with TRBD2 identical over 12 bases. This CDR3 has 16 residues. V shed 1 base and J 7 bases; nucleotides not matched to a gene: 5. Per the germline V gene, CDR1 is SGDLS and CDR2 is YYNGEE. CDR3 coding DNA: TGTGCCAGCAGCGTATCTAGCGGGGGGGCCCACGGGGAGCTGTTTTTT. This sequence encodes CASSVSSGGAHGELFF.